This T cell receptor beta chain was identified in a study of T cells in women clearing cervical HPV infection. Sequencing used immunoSEQ multiplex PCR; TCRdb keeps in-frame clones, though not all of them. The table lists 40,000 or so clones. Germline V gives CDR1 SNHLY, CDR2 FYNNEI. Between the trimmed V and J ends, which lost 11 bases and 3 bases, there was a span of 16 bases. This CDR3 comprises 13 residues. Regarding this clone: The CDR3 is cut off 3 residues early in the read; its end comes from the germline J gene.

The source is a woman aged 18 to 75 with a cervical HPV16 infection that either progressed to CIN3+ or cleared (not recorded which). The chain is built from TRBV2 and TRBJ2-5; D might be TRBD2 (5 bases). The specimen was blood buffy coat. Here the CDR3 reads CASAGGREETQYF. The sequenced CDR3 bases are TGTGCCTCTGCGGGCGGGCGAGAAGAGACC.